This T cell receptor (beta chain) was found in a study of cytomegalovirus exposure and HLA in healthy donors. Study-level results: The records held CMV serostatus as the only immune exposure information.

Those who donated were healthy bone marrow donors. There are a few counts of this clone. As yet, its antigen is unknown. The CDR3 has 16 amino acids. CDR1 and CDR2 from the germline V gene are MNHNY and SVGAGI (reference sequence). Losses at the gene ends were 2 bases for V and 4 bases for J; bases not matched to a gene: 4. 13 Jbeta primers and 60 Vbeta primers were used for the PCR. Some clones are missing from TCRdb's copy, which holds only in-frame ones; the method was immunoSEQ multiplex PCR. The profile shows 150,000 to 170,000 clones, 75% to 85% of them singletons. The origin of this receptor is a young man in good health and CMV-seropositive. Sequencing was done on a sample of PBMCs. The chain recombines TRBV6-6 with TRBJ2-6, with 8 positions matching TRBD1. The CDR3, as DNA: TGTGCCAGCAGTTACCCGACAGGGGCCGGGGCCAACGTCCTGACTTTC. Translation: CASSYPTGAGANVLTF.